What follows describes a single TCR beta chain. Its specificity is unknown. The sample originates from a study of cytomegalovirus exposure and HLA in healthy donors. Findings and caveats of the study: Later analysis identified a missense DCLRE1C variant that was linked to TCR beta V- and J-gene trimming. In vitro experiments confirmed that three CMV-associated chains were specific for CMV antigens.

Each donor's status was that of a healthy bone marrow donor. The PCR ran on 60 Vbeta and 13 Jbeta primers. Profiled with immunoSEQ multiplex PCR; TCRdb holds only in-frame clones, not every one. Its table lists roughly 75,000 clones. The V gene's germline CDR1 is MNHNS and CDR2 SASEGT. The ends lost 0 bases at V and 2 bases at J; junction bases unmatched: 19. The CDR3 is 21 amino acids. The TCR was taken from a boy under 18 in good health and CMV-seronegative. This chain links TRBV6-1 with TRBJ2-7; TRBD2 matches at 10 bases. The sample taken for sequencing was PBMCs. This chain's CDR3 is CASSEAGTAASGSGPPYEQYF. In nucleotides, the CDR3 is TGTGCCAGCAGTGAAGCAGGGACAGCTGCTAGCGGGAGCGGTCCTCCCTACGAGCAGTACTTC.